This entry concerns a single TCR beta chain. The data belong to a study of blood T cell repertoires in COVID-19. Germline CDR1 and CDR2: SQVTM and ANQGSEA. The junction had 2 bases not matched to a gene; V was cut back by 6 bases and J by 2 bases. This CDR3 spans 12 amino acids. In the original processing: Estimated nucleated cell counts came from reference gene primer amplification. TCRdb's table, derived via immunoSEQ multiplex PCR, lists solely in-frame clones and lacks some. V, J and clone size are those of that table, while D and trimming were read from the DNA. This table holds fewer than 300,000 clones, approximately 83% found once.

Sequencing was done on a sample of peripheral blood. This receptor was taken from a woman aged 45 to 65 who had recovered from COVID-19. This chain uses TRBV29-1 with TRBJ2-7; 9 nucleotides match TRBD1. The CDR3 loop is CSVTGGAYEQYF. The CDR3 nucleotides are TGCAGCGTGACAGGGGGGGCCTACGAGCAGTACTTC.